This T cell receptor (beta chain) was sequenced in a study of PD-1 blockade in classical Hodgkin lymphoma (dated by TCRdb to the early 2020s). For context, the study as a whole: The study used TCR beta sequencing and CyTOF to define a peripheral blood immune signature of response to PD-1 blockade in classical Hodgkin lymphoma. What the authors observed across the whole study: Only a single clinical trial cohort was studied, and what caused the repertoire differences, possibly disease activity or prior therapy, remained undefined. Newly diagnosed patients were reported to have lower baseline TCR diversity than healthy donors, and relapsed/refractory patients were reported to have lower baseline TCR diversity still.

In the paper's terms, the time point label means: newly diagnosed, previously untreated cHL patient sample. CD4+ T cells were purified from thawed PBMCs by magnetic negative selection with a Miltenyi CD4+ T cell isolation kit. PBMCs from patients with newly diagnosed, previously untreated classical Hodgkin lymphoma were sequenced as a comparison group for the relapsed/refractory trial patients. Peripheral blood was collected in 8 mL Vacutainer Cell Preparation Tubes, from which PBMCs were isolated by centrifugation and then cryopreserved. Purified CD4+ and CD8+ fractions were generated only in cases for which an additional PBMC sample was available. On LS columns in a quadroMACS separator, the magnetically labelled cells were depleted, and the flow-through was collected as the purified fraction. Regarding this clone: What antigen it recognizes has not been identified. No per-base quality is available; no much larger clone lies one base away.

The Qiagen DNeasy kit was used to extract genomic DNA from unsorted PBMCs and from the negatively selected CD4+ and CD8+ fractions. Using primers that anneal to V and J segments, immunoSEQ multiplex PCR amplified the TCR beta CDR3 regions. A synthetic immune receptor repertoire was used to minimize amplification bias, and any residual bias was removed computationally once sequencing was done. Regarding the original processing steps: Custom Python scripts were used to quantify repertoire diversity as the Shannon entropy index. Unsorted, CD4+ and CD8+ repertoires were analyzed separately, except in combined analyses where CD4+ and CD8+ sequences were merged in silico. The immuneACCESS repertoire file appears here via TCRdb, limited to in-frame rearrangements. These files lack a portion of the clones; in checked studies, under half of the deficit traces to unresolved V genes, and the cause of the others is not known. Clone size and the V and J calls come from that table; the DNA yielded D and trimming. The sample contains about 23,000 clones, 85% to 95% of them found a single time. The ten largest clones represent 0.41% of the sample.

The germline V gene sets CDR1 to SNHLY and CDR2 to FYNNEI. Germline trimming: 8 bases from V, 3 bases from J; junction bases outside gene matches: 10. The CDR3 holds 15 amino acids from the cysteine to the phenylalanine. Only CDR3 DNA is held: 45 bases, read in frame from base 1. Sequencing was done on a sample of CD4+ T cells from blood. The TCR comes from a human donor with classical Hodgkin lymphoma. The chain links TRBV2 with TRBJ2-1; a stretch of 7 junction bases matches TRBD2. The nucleotides read TGTGCCAGCCATCATCGGCGGGAGTACTACAATGAGCAGTTCTTC. Its protein is CASHHRREYYNEQFF.